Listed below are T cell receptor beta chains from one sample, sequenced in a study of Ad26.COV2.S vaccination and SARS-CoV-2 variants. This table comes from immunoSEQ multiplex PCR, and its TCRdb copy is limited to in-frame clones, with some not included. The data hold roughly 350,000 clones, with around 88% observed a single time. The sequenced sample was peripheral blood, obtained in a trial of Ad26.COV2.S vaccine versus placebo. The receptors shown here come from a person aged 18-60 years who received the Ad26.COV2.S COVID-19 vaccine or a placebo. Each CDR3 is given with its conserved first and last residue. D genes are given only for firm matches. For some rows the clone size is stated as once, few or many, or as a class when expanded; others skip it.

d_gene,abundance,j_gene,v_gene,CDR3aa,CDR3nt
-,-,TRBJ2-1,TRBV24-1,CATRDWLAKASSTNEQFF,TGTGCCACCAGGGATTGGCTAGCGAAAGCTTCCTCTACGAATGAGCAGTTCTTC
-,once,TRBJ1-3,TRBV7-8,CASSPHRQSSGNTIYF,TGTGCCAGCAGCCCCCACCGACAGAGCTCTGGAAACACCATATATTTT
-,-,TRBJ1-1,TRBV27,CASSKGGRGFVTEAFF,TGTGCCAGCAGTAAGGGGGGAAGGGGTTTCGTCACTGAAGCTTTCTTT
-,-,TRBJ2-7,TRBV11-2,CASSLPGAGEQYF,TGTGCCAGCTCCCTCCCGGGGGCTGGGGAGCAGTACTTC
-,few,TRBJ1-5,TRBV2,CASSESGGYSNQPQHF,TGTGCCAGCAGTGAATCCGGTGGTTATAGCAATCAGCCCCAGCATTTT
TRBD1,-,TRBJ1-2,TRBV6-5,CAIKQGYEGYTF,TGTGCCATCAAACAGGGGTACGAGGGCTACACCTTC
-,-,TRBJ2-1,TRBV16,CASSQSFDSSLYNEQFF,TGTGCCAGCAGCCAATCGTTTGATAGCTCACTATACAATGAGCAGTTCTTC
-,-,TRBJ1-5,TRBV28,CASSLLGDDVYSNQPQHF,TGTGCCAGCAGTTTACTGGGGGACGATGTGTATAGCAATCAGCCCCAGCATTTT
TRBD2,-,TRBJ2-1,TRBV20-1,CSASSLAGSSYNEQFF,TGCAGTGCTAGTTCTCTAGCGGGGAGCTCCTACAATGAGCAGTTCTTC
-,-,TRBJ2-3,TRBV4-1,CASSQGSSSAGSTDTQYF,TGCGCCAGCAGCCAAGGGAGTTCGAGTGCAGGGAGCACAGATACGCAGTATTTT
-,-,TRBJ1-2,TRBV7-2,CASSLLQFSFGYTF,TGTGCCAGCAGCTTACTACAGTTTTCATTCGGCTACACCTTC
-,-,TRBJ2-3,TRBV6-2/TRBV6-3,CASSSTSPPDTQYF,TGTGCCAGCAGTTCAACTAGTCCCCCAGATACGCAGTATTTT
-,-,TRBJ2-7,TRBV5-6,CASIGLSEQYF,TGTGCCAGCATCGGGCTTTCCGAGCAGTACTTC
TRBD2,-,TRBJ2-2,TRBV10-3,CAIRISGTNTGELFF,TGTGCCATCAGGATTAGCGGGACGAACACCGGGGAGCTGTTTTTT
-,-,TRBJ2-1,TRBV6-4,CASSPGQGVYNEQFF,TGTGCCAGCAGCCCTGGACAAGGCGTCTACAATGAGCAGTTCTTC
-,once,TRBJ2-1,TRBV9,CASSVGPPSSYNEQFF,TGTGCCAGCAGCGTAGGCCCCCCTAGCTCCTACAATGAGCAGTTCTTC
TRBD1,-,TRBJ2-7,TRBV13,CASSFAQGEKYF,TGTGCCAGCAGCTTTGCCCAGGGGGAAAAGTACTTC
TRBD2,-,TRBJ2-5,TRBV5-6,CASSLVGGQETQYF,TGTGCCAGCAGCTTGGTGGGAGGGCAAGAGACCCAGTACTTC
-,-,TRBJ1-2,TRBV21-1,CASKFSGYGYTF,TGTGCCAGCAAGTTCAGCGGCTATGGCTACACCTTC
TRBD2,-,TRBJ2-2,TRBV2,CAGAGYTGELFF,TGTGCCGGAGCGGGGTACACCGGGGAGCTGTTTTTT
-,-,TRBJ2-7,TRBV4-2,CASSQEGSSYEQYF,TGTGCCAGCAGCCAAGAGGGGAGCTCCTACGAGCAGTACTTC
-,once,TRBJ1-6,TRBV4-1,CASRSQQVLEGSPLHF,TGCGCCAGCAGGTCCCAACAGGTTTTAGAAGGGTCACCCCTCCACTTT
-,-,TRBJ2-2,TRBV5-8,CASSSSPPSGELFF,TGTGCCAGCAGCTCCTCCCCCCCCTCCGGGGAGCTGTTTTTT
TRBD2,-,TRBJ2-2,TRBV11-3,CARGDYPRAVTGELFF,TGTGCCAGGGGGGACTACCCCCGAGCGGTCACCGGGGAGCTGTTTTTT
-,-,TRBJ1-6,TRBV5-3,CARSFLRLRAYSYNSPLHF,TGTGCCAGAAGCTTTCTGCGATTGAGGGCATACTCCTATAATTCACCCCTCCACTTT
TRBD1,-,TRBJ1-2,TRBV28,CASSIPGQGEGYTF,TGTGCCAGCAGTATACCCGGGCAGGGGGAAGGCTACACCTTC
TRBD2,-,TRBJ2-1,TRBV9,CASSAPRTSGSKTEQFF,TGTGCCAGCAGCGCGCCCCGGACTAGCGGGAGTAAAACTGAGCAGTTCTTC
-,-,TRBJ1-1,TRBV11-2,CASSLATDKGTEAFF,TGTGCCAGCAGCTTAGCCACGGACAAGGGCACTGAAGCTTTCTTT
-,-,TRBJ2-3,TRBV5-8,CASSSDSGTDTQYF,TGTGCCAGCAGCTCCGACAGTGGCACAGATACGCAGTATTTT
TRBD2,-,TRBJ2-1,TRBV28,CASSSPSGRYNEQFF,TGTGCCAGCAGTTCCCCTAGCGGTCGTTACAATGAGCAGTTCTTC
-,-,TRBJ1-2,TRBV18,CASSLFESRGGDGYTF,TGTGCCAGCTCACTCTTCGAGAGCAGGGGCGGAGATGGCTACACCTTC